Presented here are 16 T cell receptor beta chains from one specimen sequenced in a study of beta chain features in type 1 diabetes. Of the isolated RNA, all was reverse transcribed, and so the sequenced material was expressed TCRB transcripts. Measured with immunoSEQ multiplex PCR; TCRdb has only the in-frame clones, and not every one. The table lists over 700,000 clones, about a sixth of them singletons. The sequenced sample was naive CD4+ T cells from blood. The receptors shown here come from a woman aged 18 to 35 in good health.

This clone came up a few times. The chain is built from TRBV5-1 and TRBJ1-3; no clear D gene. Trimming pared 0 bases from V and 0 bases from J, leaving 4 bases between. CDR1 is SGHRS, CDR2 YFSETQ, per germline. The CDR3 covers 14 residues. CDR3 nucleotide sequence: TGCGCCAGCAGCTTGGGGTACTCTGGAAACACCATATATTTT. The encoded protein is CASSLGYSGNTIYF.

This clone was picked up a small number of times. The V call is TRBV15, the J call TRBJ2-1; D is unclear. The V gene's germline CDR1 is LNHNV and CDR2 YYDKDF (reference sequence). Trimming took off 0 bases at V and 9 bases at J, with 12 bases between the two ends. The CDR3 has 14 amino acids. The CDR3 loop reads CATSRDLAFGEQFF. The CDR3 region has the DNA TGTGCCACCAGCAGAGATTTAGCTTTCGGTGAGCAGTTCTTC.

Comment on this clone: Other DNA sequences in this sample translate to the same CDR3. The chain uses TRBV5-4 and TRBJ2-3; 15 bases are shared with TRBD2. Trimming removed 2 bases from V and 6 bases from J; junction bases left unmatched: 1. The CDR3 covers 15 residues. CDR1 and CDR2 from the germline V gene are SGHNT and YYREEE (reference sequence). The CDR3 sequence: CASSLGLAGGDTQYF. Here the CDR3 DNA reads TGTGCCAGCAGCTTAGGACTAGCGGGAGGGGATACGCAGTATTTT.

V usage is TRBV7-3 and J usage is TRBJ2-2; D call uncertain. Germline V gene data show CDR1 as SGHTA and CDR2 as FQGTGA. This CDR3 has 16 amino acids. V was cut by 1 base and J by 2 bases, with 11 bases left in between. The CDR3, as DNA: TGTGCCAGCAGCTTAATTGGGCTCGGAAACACCGGGGAGCTGTTTTTT. Its protein product is CASSLIGLGNTGELFF. The full variable domain, with the rest looked up from reference TRBV7-3 and TRBJ2-2, is GAGVSQTPSNKVTEKGKYVELRCDPISGHTALYWYRQSLGQGPEFLIYFQGTGAADDSGLPNDRFFAVRPEGSVSTLKIQRTERGDSAVYLCASSLIGLGNTGELFFGEGSRLTVL.

This chain joins TRBV7-9 and TRBJ2-6; possibly TRBD2 for D (6 bases). The germline CDR1 and CDR2 sequences are SEHNR and FQNEAQ (reference sequence). The CDR3 sequence is 15 residues long. Trimming removed 5 bases at V and 2 bases at J, with 10 bases between. The CDR3 coding sequence is TGTGCCAGCAGCGCACGACTAGCTGGGGCCAACGTCCTGACTTTC. Translated: CASSARLAGANVLTF.

This chain uses TRBV28 with TRBJ2-7; 12 bases line up with TRBD2. The CDR3 is made up of 18 amino acids. The germline V gene encodes CDR1 MDHEN and CDR2 SYDVKM. Losses at the gene ends were 3 bases for V and 2 bases for J; bases not matched to a gene: 11. The CDR3 sequence is CASSFSRLAGVGPYEQYF. In DNA, the CDR3 is TGTGCCAGCAGTTTTTCCAGACTAGCGGGAGTTGGCCCCTACGAGCAGTACTTC.

In its sample, this clone was seen a few times. The chain has TRBV27 and TRBJ2-3, with D possibly matching TRBD1 (6 bases). Germline V gene data show CDR1 as MNHEY and CDR2 as SMNVEV (reference sequence). V lost 5 bases and J 3 bases, leaving 21 bases between the germline ends. The CDR3 totals 17 residues. CDR3 DNA: TGTGCCAGCAGTCCAAGGACAGCAGATCGTACTACAGATACGCAGTATTTT. It specifies CASSPRTADRTTDTQYF.

The chain has TRBV9 and TRBJ2-4; the match to TRBD2 covers 7 bases. J was trimmed by 0 bases and V by 0 bases; bases with no gene match: 6. CDR3 length equals 17 residues. Germline V gives CDR1 SGDLS, CDR2 YYNGEE. For the CDR3, the DNA is TGTGCCAGCAGCGTAGGGCCTAGCGGCGGAGCCAAAAACATTCAGTACTTC. Its protein is CASSVGPSGGAKNIQYF.

This clone was detected only a few times. The chain links TRBV18 to TRBJ1-5; D is uncertain. Germline V CDR1 and CDR2: KGHSH, LQKENI. The CDR3 runs to 16 residues. The V end was cut by 3 bases, the J end by 2 bases, with 14 bases between. The CDR3 region is CASSPGSWEGNQPQHF. The DNA of the CDR3 is TGTGCCAGCTCACCCGGTTCTTGGGAGGGCAATCAGCCCCAGCATTTT.

This clone was seen a few times. This sequence joins TRBV2 and TRBJ2-7; tentative D call: TRBD1 (5 bases). Germline V gene lookup returns CDR1 SNHLY and CDR2 FYNNEI. Trimming stripped 5 bases from V and 6 bases from J, with 14 bases between. CDR3 length: 13 residues. The CDR3 protein is CASSIGVSPEQYF. In DNA, the CDR3 is TGTGCCAGCAGTATAGGGGTATCTCCCGAGCAGTACTTC.

This clone showed up just a few times. The chain couples TRBV27 to TRBJ2-7, with unresolved D. V was clipped by 6 bases and J by 3 bases, with 15 bases between them. The germline CDR1 and CDR2 sequences are MNHEY and SMNVEV (reference sequence). The CDR3 has 14 residues. The DNA of the CDR3 is TGTGCCAGCAGCACCCAAGGATGGGGCTACGAGCAGTACTTC. Residues: CASSTQGWGYEQYF.

This clone turned up a few times. V is TRBV5-4 and J is TRBJ2-1; a possible D gene is TRBD2 (6 bases). CDR3 size: 14 residues. Trimming shortened V by 0 bases and J by 7 bases, and 11 bases separated the two germline ends. The V gene's germline CDR1 is SGHNT and CDR2 YYREEE (reference sequence). As DNA, the CDR3 is TGTGCCAGCAGCTTGGAACTAGCCAGGAATGAGCAGTTCTTC. This translates into CASSLELARNEQFF.

V gene TRBV7-2 combines with J gene TRBJ2-7; D is unresolved. V lost 5 bases and J 1 base, leaving 12 bases between the germline ends. The V gene's germline CDR1 is SGHTA and CDR2 FQGNSA. CDR3 size: 14 residues. CDR3 amino acids: CASSPGPESYEQYF. The DNA of the CDR3 is TGTGCCAGCAGCCCCGGACCAGAATCCTACGAGCAGTACTTC.

This clone has more than one count but fewer than ten. This sequence joins TRBV28 and TRBJ2-5, with 8 bases matching TRBD1. The CDR3 sequence is 18 residues long. V dropped 3 bases and J dropped 8; count of bases not matched to a gene: 20. Germline CDR1 MDHEN, CDR2 SYDVKM. CDR3: CASSFFSSSERRGRTQYF. CDR3 coding DNA: TGTGCCAGCAGTTTTTTTTCCTCGTCCGAGCGCAGGGGGCGAACCCAGTACTTC.

This clone has just a few counts. Other DNA sequences in the same sample also yield this CDR3. The chain joins TRBV5-1 to TRBJ2-3; D might be TRBD1 (5 bases). The ends were cut back, 0 bases at V and 6 bases at J, with 11 bases in the middle. CDR1 SGHRS and CDR2 YFSETQ come from the germline V gene. The CDR3 length is 14 residues. The CDR3: CASSLGQGWDTQYF. For the CDR3, the DNA is TGCGCCAGCAGCTTGGGGCAGGGCTGGGATACGCAGTATTTT.

V usage is TRBV5-1 and J usage is TRBJ2-5; the D is unclear. Germline CDR1 SGHRS, CDR2 YFSETQ. V lost 2 bases and J 7 bases, leaving 24 bases between the germline ends. The CDR3 contains 17 residues. The CDR3 sequence: CASSFFPRSSAPRTQYF. CDR3 DNA sequence: TGCGCCAGCAGCTTCTTCCCCCGGTCCAGCGCTCCTCGGACCCAGTACTTC.